Below, 9 T cell receptor beta chains from the same sample are listed, as sequenced in a study of immune characterization of retroperitoneal liposarcoma. TCRdb re-derived calls from the PCR reads in MiXCR, one entry per CDR3 protein. Counted here are about 12,000 distinct CDR3 sequences, about 50% occurring once; the ten biggest clones make up 9% to 15%. Material for sequencing was tumor tissue. The receptors derive from a female donor with retroperitoneal liposarcoma.

This chain links TRBV6-5 with TRBJ2-3; D is perhaps TRBD2 (5 bases). The CDR3 has 13 amino acids. Deletions cut 0 bases from V and 8 bases from J, with 9 bases between. Germline lookup yields CDR1 MNHEY and CDR2 SVGAGI. The CDR3 sequence is CASSYSQRATQYF. In DNA, the CDR3 is TGTGCCAGCAGTTACTCGCAGAGGGCTACGCAGTATTTT.

In the case of this clonotype: This may come from a read error, since a much larger clone is one base off. The rearrangement joins TRBV6-9 to TRBJ2-3; perhaps D is TRBD1 or TRBD2 (5 bases each). The J call could be wrong; TRBJ2-1 is a better fit for the DNA end. The CDR3 is 12 residues long. CDR1 and CDR2 (germline): MNHGY, SVAAGI. The DNA of the CDR3 is TGTGCCAGCACGGGGCTGGAAAACATTCAGTTCTTC. Amino acid sequence: CASTGLENIQFF.

The chain employs TRBV6-1 and TRBJ2-5; no clear D. In germline, CDR1 is MNHNS, CDR2 SASEGT. The CDR3 contains 16 residues. The V end lost 2 bases, the J end lost 11 bases, and 24 bases lay between the germline ends. This CDR3 is CASSEPARAAYNEQYF. The CDR3 DNA sequence: TGTGCCAGCAGTGAACCCGCACGGGCGGCCTACAATGAGCAGTACTTC.

This clonotype was recorded at least ten times. The chain combines TRBV27 with TRBJ2-5; TRBD2 matches 7 bases. The J call may be in error: the DNA end matches TRBJ2-7 better. The CDR3 runs to 14 residues. Germline values: CDR1 MNHEY, CDR2 SMNVEV (reference sequence). CDR3 loop: CASSFTSASYEQYF. The CDR3 region has the DNA TGTGCCAGCAGTTTCACTAGCGCGTCCTACGAGCAGTACTTC.

The chain employs TRBV6-1 and TRBJ2-1; 13 nucleotides align to TRBD2. The DNA matches TRBJ2-7 better at its end, which makes the J call doubtful. CDR1 is MNHNS and CDR2 is SASEGT in the germline V gene. The CDR3 has 17 amino acids. CDR3 sequence: CASRSGTSGKDVDEQYF. In nucleotides, the CDR3 is TGTGCCAGCAGGTCCGGGACTAGCGGGAAGGATGTGGATGAGCAGTACTTC.

This clonotype was seen repeatedly, ten times or more. V gene TRBV7-2 combines with J gene TRBJ2-2; D gene ambiguous. Germline CDR1 and CDR2: SGHTA and FQGNSA. Trimming stripped 5 bases from V and 5 bases from J, with 9 bases between. This CDR3 comprises 13 residues. The CDR3, as DNA: TGTGCCAGCAGCGCCTGGATGACCGGGGAGCTGTTTTTT. Its translation is CASSAWMTGELFF.

This chain uses TRBV10-2 with TRBJ2-2; 14 bases match TRBD2. Germline trimming cut 8 bases from V and 4 bases from J; bases unmatched to any gene: 0. CDR1 and CDR2 (germline): WSHSY, SAAADI. The CDR3 is 14 residues long. This CDR3 is CASGLAGGTGELFF. The CDR3 bases are TGCGCCAGCGGACTAGCGGGAGGCACCGGGGAGCTGTTTTTT.

This chain uses TRBV10-2 with TRBJ2-1; 8 nucleotides align to TRBD1. With 2 bases clipped from V and 6 bases from J, the junction kept 6 bases outside the gene matches. The CDR3 is 15 residues long. Germline CDR1 WSHSY, CDR2 SAAADI. The CDR3: CASSEGTGGRNEQFF. The CDR3 nucleotides are TGCGCCAGCAGTGAGGGGACAGGCGGACGCAATGAGCAGTTCTTC.

Concerning this clonotype: This CDR3 is missing its conserved last phenylalanine or tryptophan, likely due to a read error. The DNA is left out, because the CDR3 cannot be placed on it with certainty; the CDR3 is given as TCRdb lists it. The V and J genes are TRBV12-5 and TRBJ2-3; the tabulated D call, TRBD2, remains unverified against the DNA. Germline V CDR1 and CDR2: LGHNT, FRNRAP. The CDR3 is 15 residues long, counting both termini. The CDR3 protein is CASGPSRQETQYFGA.